This T cell receptor (beta chain) was found in a study of blood T cell repertoires in COVID-19. Seattle patients were enrolled while actively infected and followed longitudinally. In the original processing: Reference gene primer amplification yielded estimated nucleated cell counts. The data were produced by immunoSEQ multiplex PCR, yet TCRdb's version contains in-frame clones alone and is incomplete. V and J calls and clone size are those listed in that table; D and trimming were worked out from the DNA. This table holds under 200,000 clones, 70% to 90% found once. The sequence was collected from a woman in her 50s with COVID-19, enrolled during active disease. The sample taken for sequencing was peripheral blood.

DNA of the CDR3: TGCGCCAGCAGCCCAGAAGGGGCCGGGGAGCTGTTTTTT. The encoded protein is CASSPEGAGELFF. This sequence joins TRBV4-1 and TRBJ2-2; weak D call: TRBD1 (5 bases). The CDR3 runs to 13 residues. Germline CDR1 and CDR2: MGHRA and YSYEKL. V shed 4 bases and J shed 6 bases, with 9 bases lying between them.